This T cell receptor (beta chain) is from a study of cytomegalovirus exposure and HLA in healthy donors. General observations from the study: The study recorded 150 to 200 TCR beta chains that were cytomegalovirus-associated.

Each donor's status was that of a healthy bone marrow donor. Comments on this clone: Its target is not known.

PCR involved 60 Vbeta and 13 Jbeta primers. TCRdb's copy holds only in-frame clones and misses some; the assay was immunoSEQ multiplex PCR. This sample carries 150,000 to 200,000 clones, approximately 70% of them seen once, and the ten largest clones take about 2%. The sequenced material came from PBMCs. The clonotype originates from a woman aged 25 to 45 in good health and CMV-seronegative.

CDR3 region: CASSLTGGKYGYTF. DNA of the CDR3: TGTGCCAGCAGCTTAACGGGAGGAAAGTATGGCTACACCTTC. The V gene is TRBV7-2, the J gene TRBJ1-2; D remains unclear. Trimming left V 2 bases short and J 5 bases short, with 12 bases between. Germline V lookup: CDR1 SGHTA, CDR2 FQGNSA. The CDR3 has 14 residues.